The rows below give T cell receptor beta chains drawn from one sample of a study of T-cell reconstitution after alpha-beta-depleted transplantation in children. Using its own MiXCR run on the PCR reads, TCRdb lists one record per CDR3 protein. The sample contains some 640,000 distinct CDR3 sequences, approximately 15% of which appear only once. Specimen: PBMCs from the stem cell graft donor, collected from the stem cell graft. The receptors here all came from a human donor who donated a stem cell graft to a child with acute myeloid leukemia. Each CDR3 is given with its conserved first and last residue. Fields, in order: D gene, V gene, J gene, clone size, CDR3 protein, CDR3 DNA. A D gene is named only where the DNA matches it firmly. Part of the rows lack a size; the others show once, few, many or a class for expanded clones.

D gene: TRBD1
V gene: TRBV3-1
J gene: TRBJ2-1
clone size: NA
CDR3 protein: CASSSGTGGLPQFF
CDR3 DNA: TGTGCCAGCAGCTCCGGGACAGGGGGTTTACCGCAGTTCTTC

D gene: NA
V gene: TRBV20-1
J gene: TRBJ1-2
clone size: many
CDR3 protein: CSARDPISNGYTF
CDR3 DNA: TGCAGTGCTAGAGACCCGATCTCTAATGGCTACACCTTC

D gene: NA
V gene: TRBV6-1
J gene: TRBJ2-4
clone size: NA
CDR3 protein: CASSEARALGLGKNIQYF
CDR3 DNA: TGTGCCAGCAGTGAAGCCCGGGCTCTGGGGCTAGGCAAAAACATTCAGTACTTC

D gene: TRBD2
V gene: TRBV4-1
J gene: TRBJ2-1
clone size: NA
CDR3 protein: CASSQGFLDSGAYNEQFF
CDR3 DNA: TGCGCCAGCAGCCAGGGATTTTTGGATAGCGGGGCCTACAATGAGCAGTTCTTC

D gene: NA
V gene: TRBV7-9
J gene: TRBJ1-2
clone size: NA
CDR3 protein: CASSSELQKKNYGYTF
CDR3 DNA: TGTGCCAGCAGCTCGGAATTACAGAAAAAAAACTATGGCTACACCTTC

D gene: TRBD1
V gene: TRBV6-2/TRBV6-3
J gene: TRBJ2-1
clone size: few
CDR3 protein: CASTFDRAYNEQFF
CDR3 DNA: TGTGCCAGCACCTTCGACAGGGCCTACAATGAGCAGTTCTTC

D gene: NA
V gene: TRBV7-9
J gene: TRBJ2-1
clone size: few
CDR3 protein: CASSLTPSWNEQFF
CDR3 DNA: TGTGCCAGCAGCTTAACGCCTTCATGGAATGAGCAGTTCTTC

D gene: NA
V gene: TRBV20-1
J gene: TRBJ1-3
clone size: few
CDR3 protein: CSARRESTIYF
CDR3 DNA: TGCAGTGCTAGACGAGAAAGCACCATATATTTT

D gene: NA
V gene: TRBV5-1
J gene: TRBJ2-5
clone size: once
CDR3 protein: CASSSRTMQETQYF
CDR3 DNA: TGCGCCAGCAGCTCGCGGACAATGCAAGAGACCCAGTACTTC

D gene: TRBD2
V gene: TRBV4-2
J gene: TRBJ2-2
clone size: many
CDR3 protein: CASSQDTSDTGELFF
CDR3 DNA: TGTGCCAGCAGCCAAGATACTAGCGACACCGGGGAGCTGTTTTTT

D gene: TRBD2
V gene: TRBV20-1
J gene: TRBJ2-3
clone size: few
CDR3 protein: CSAGGLAGGTDTQYF
CDR3 DNA: TGCAGTGCGGGCGGACTAGCGGGGGGCACAGATACGCAGTATTTT

D gene: NA
V gene: TRBV7-2
J gene: TRBJ2-3
clone size: many
CDR3 protein: CASSLVFRRAGDTQYF
CDR3 DNA: TGTGCCAGCAGCTTAGTCTTCCGGAGGGCTGGAGATACGCAGTATTTT

D gene: NA
V gene: TRBV4-3
J gene: TRBJ1-2
clone size: NA
CDR3 protein: CASSQKSRGGYGYTF
CDR3 DNA: TGCGCCAGCAGCCAAAAATCTAGGGGGGGCTATGGCTACACCTTC

D gene: TRBD2
V gene: TRBV7-9
J gene: TRBJ2-1
clone size: few
CDR3 protein: CASSATSGANVEQFF
CDR3 DNA: TGTGCCAGCAGTGCTACTAGCGGGGCAAACGTGGAGCAGTTCTTC

D gene: NA
V gene: TRBV5-1
J gene: TRBJ2-5
clone size: many
CDR3 protein: CASSLGQTDQETQYF
CDR3 DNA: TGCGCCAGCAGCCTCGGACAGACCGACCAAGAGACCCAGTACTTC

D gene: NA
V gene: TRBV10-3
J gene: TRBJ1-5
clone size: many
CDR3 protein: CAISDRTNQPQHF
CDR3 DNA: TGTGCCATCAGTGATCGTACTAATCAGCCCCAGCATTTT

D gene: TRBD2
V gene: TRBV4-3
J gene: TRBJ2-1
clone size: NA
CDR3 protein: CASSQDRASGGRNEQFF
CDR3 DNA: TGCGCCAGCAGCCAAGATAGGGCTAGCGGGGGCCGCAATGAGCAGTTCTTC

D gene: NA
V gene: TRBV4-3
J gene: TRBJ1-5
clone size: NA
CDR3 protein: CASSQSRYQPQHF
CDR3 DNA: TGCGCCAGCAGCCAAAGCAGATATCAGCCCCAGCATTTT

D gene: TRBD1
V gene: TRBV15
J gene: TRBJ2-6
clone size: many
CDR3 protein: CATSGTGKHSGANVLTF
CDR3 DNA: TGTGCCACCAGCGGGACAGGAAAGCATTCTGGGGCCAACGTCCTGACTTTC

D gene: NA
V gene: TRBV6-1
J gene: TRBJ2-7
clone size: NA
CDR3 protein: CVSSERTAYEQYF
CDR3 DNA: TGTGTCAGCAGTGAACGGACAGCTTACGAGCAGTACTTC

D gene: NA
V gene: TRBV6-1
J gene: TRBJ2-7
clone size: many
CDR3 protein: CASGPFPNSVGEQYF
CDR3 DNA: TGTGCCAGCGGCCCCTTCCCGAACTCGGTTGGGGAGCAGTACTTC

D gene: TRBD1
V gene: TRBV7-2
J gene: TRBJ1-5
clone size: many
CDR3 protein: CASSPWTGGNQPQHF
CDR3 DNA: TGTGCCAGCAGCCCCTGGACAGGCGGCAATCAGCCCCAGCATTTT

D gene: TRBD1
V gene: TRBV10-3
J gene: TRBJ1-2
clone size: many
CDR3 protein: CAISLGTGEVPSYGYTF
CDR3 DNA: TGTGCCATCAGCCTAGGGACAGGGGAAGTCCCCAGCTATGGCTACACCTTC

D gene: NA
V gene: TRBV29-1
J gene: TRBJ2-2
clone size: NA
CDR3 protein: CSVERGRETGELFF
CDR3 DNA: TGCAGCGTTGAGAGGGGGCGGGAGACCGGGGAGCTGTTTTTT

D gene: NA
V gene: TRBV13
J gene: TRBJ2-5
clone size: few
CDR3 protein: CASSLQEGETQYF
CDR3 DNA: TGTGCCAGCAGCTTACAGGAGGGTGAGACCCAGTACTTC

D gene: TRBD2
V gene: TRBV20-1
J gene: TRBJ2-3
clone size: many
CDR3 protein: CSAETSGLSTDTQYF
CDR3 DNA: TGCAGTGCGGAGACTAGCGGACTTAGCACAGATACGCAGTATTTT

D gene: TRBD1
V gene: TRBV29-1
J gene: TRBJ1-6
clone size: few
CDR3 protein: CSVMEQGHSPLHF
CDR3 DNA: TGCAGCGTTATGGAACAGGGGCATTCACCCCTCCACTTT

D gene: NA
V gene: TRBV20-1
J gene: TRBJ2-1
clone size: many
CDR3 protein: CSANGLSYNEQFF
CDR3 DNA: TGCAGTGCTAATGGGTTATCCTACAATGAGCAGTTCTTC

D gene: NA
V gene: TRBV13
J gene: TRBJ1-2
clone size: NA
CDR3 protein: CASSDTVDYGYTF
CDR3 DNA: TGTGCCAGCAGCGACACAGTGGACTATGGCTACACCTTC

D gene: TRBD1
V gene: TRBV4-3
J gene: TRBJ2-7
clone size: NA
CDR3 protein: CASSQVRGPQTYEQYF
CDR3 DNA: TGCGCCAGCAGCCAAGTCAGGGGGCCCCAGACCTACGAGCAGTACTTC

D gene: NA
V gene: TRBV5-1
J gene: TRBJ2-3
clone size: once
CDR3 protein: CASSLGLTSTPADTQYF
CDR3 DNA: TGCGCCAGCAGCTTGGGCCTCACTTCCACCCCCGCAGATACGCAGTATTTT

D gene: TRBD2
V gene: TRBV20-1
J gene: TRBJ2-1
clone size: NA
CDR3 protein: CSVAGGRYNQQFF
CDR3 DNA: TGCAGTGTAGCGGGGGGGCGCTACAATCAGCAGTTCTTC

D gene: TRBD2
V gene: TRBV7-2
J gene: TRBJ2-3
clone size: NA
CDR3 protein: CASSFSGGAYTDTQYF
CDR3 DNA: TGTGCCAGCAGCTTTAGCGGGGGGGCCTACACAGATACGCAGTATTTT

D gene: TRBD1
V gene: TRBV12-3/TRBV12-4
J gene: TRBJ2-1
clone size: NA
CDR3 protein: CASTTGTGIWNEQFF
CDR3 DNA: TGTGCCAGCACCACCGGGACAGGTATTTGGAATGAGCAGTTCTTC

D gene: NA
V gene: TRBV9
J gene: TRBJ2-5
clone size: many
CDR3 protein: CASSPPSQETQYF
CDR3 DNA: TGTGCCAGCAGCCCCCCTTCCCAAGAGACCCAGTACTTC

D gene: TRBD2
V gene: TRBV20-1
J gene: TRBJ2-3
clone size: many
CDR3 protein: CSASGGGDTQYF
CDR3 DNA: TGCAGTGCCAGCGGGGGGGGAGATACGCAGTATTTT

D gene: NA
V gene: TRBV20-1
J gene: TRBJ2-6
clone size: many
CDR3 protein: CSAEGGVTGANVLTF
CDR3 DNA: TGCAGTGCCGAAGGGGGGGTAACTGGGGCCAACGTCCTGACTTTC

D gene: TRBD2
V gene: TRBV20-1
J gene: TRBJ2-5
clone size: few
CDR3 protein: CSAIGLGAETQYF
CDR3 DNA: TGCAGTGCTATCGGACTAGGTGCAGAGACCCAGTACTTC

D gene: TRBD1
V gene: TRBV12-3/TRBV12-4
J gene: TRBJ2-5
clone size: NA
CDR3 protein: CASSSPRTGKETQYF
CDR3 DNA: TGTGCCAGCAGTTCCCCGCGGACAGGGAAAGAGACCCAGTACTTC

D gene: NA
V gene: TRBV29-1
J gene: TRBJ1-1
clone size: few
CDR3 protein: CSVEDPPKNTEAFF
CDR3 DNA: TGCAGCGTTGAAGATCCACCGAAGAACACTGAAGCTTTCTTT

D gene: TRBD1
V gene: TRBV7-2
J gene: TRBJ1-2
clone size: NA
CDR3 protein: CASSTGQLGWAIYTF
CDR3 DNA: TGTGCCAGCAGCACGGGACAGCTGGGATGGGCTATCTACACCTTC

D gene: NA
V gene: TRBV18
J gene: TRBJ2-5
clone size: few
CDR3 protein: CASSPSAQETQYF
CDR3 DNA: TGTGCCAGCTCACCCTCGGCGCAAGAGACCCAGTACTTC

D gene: TRBD1
V gene: TRBV7-8
J gene: TRBJ1-1
clone size: NA
CDR3 protein: CASSSQGVGFMTEAFF
CDR3 DNA: TGTGCCAGCAGCTCCCAGGGGGTGGGATTTATGACTGAAGCTTTCTTT

D gene: TRBD1
V gene: TRBV7-9
J gene: TRBJ2-2
clone size: few
CDR3 protein: CASSLPGGQSGELFF
CDR3 DNA: TGTGCCAGCAGTCTCCCAGGGGGACAATCCGGGGAGCTGTTTTTT

D gene: NA
V gene: TRBV29-1
J gene: TRBJ1-2
clone size: many
CDR3 protein: CSAGSYNYGYTF
CDR3 DNA: TGCAGCGCCGGTAGTTATAACTATGGCTACACCTTC

D gene: TRBD1
V gene: TRBV7-2
J gene: TRBJ1-5
clone size: NA
CDR3 protein: CASSSGQAGQPQHF
CDR3 DNA: TGTGCCAGCAGCTCTGGACAGGCTGGTCAGCCCCAGCATTTT

D gene: NA
V gene: TRBV7-9
J gene: TRBJ2-3
clone size: NA
CDR3 protein: CASRSGADTQYF
CDR3 DNA: TGTGCCAGCAGATCCGGTGCAGATACGCAGTATTTT